This T cell receptor (beta chain) was documented in a study of T cells in localized non-small cell lung cancer. Study-wide findings and caveats: Those with higher blood T cell density had longer overall survival.

Measured with immunoSEQ multiplex PCR; TCRdb has only the in-frame clones, and not every one. The sample consists of about 33,000 clones, roughly 87% of them appearing once. This clone was observed once. Its cognate antigen is unknown. Germline V gene data show CDR1 as SGHAT and CDR2 as FQDESV (reference sequence). The CDR3 loop spans 16 amino acids. Trimming cost V 5 bases and J 0 bases, with 13 bases left between them. Source: peripheral blood mononuclear cells, taken before any cancer treatment. V gene TRBV11-1 combines with J gene TRBJ1-4; no clear D. This TCR was recovered from a man aged 40 to 70 with stage III lung adenocarcinoma. The CDR3 here is CASSPGLHATNEKLFF. The CDR3 region has the DNA TGTGCCAGCAGCCCCGGCCTTCACGCAACTAATGAAAAACTGTTTTTT.